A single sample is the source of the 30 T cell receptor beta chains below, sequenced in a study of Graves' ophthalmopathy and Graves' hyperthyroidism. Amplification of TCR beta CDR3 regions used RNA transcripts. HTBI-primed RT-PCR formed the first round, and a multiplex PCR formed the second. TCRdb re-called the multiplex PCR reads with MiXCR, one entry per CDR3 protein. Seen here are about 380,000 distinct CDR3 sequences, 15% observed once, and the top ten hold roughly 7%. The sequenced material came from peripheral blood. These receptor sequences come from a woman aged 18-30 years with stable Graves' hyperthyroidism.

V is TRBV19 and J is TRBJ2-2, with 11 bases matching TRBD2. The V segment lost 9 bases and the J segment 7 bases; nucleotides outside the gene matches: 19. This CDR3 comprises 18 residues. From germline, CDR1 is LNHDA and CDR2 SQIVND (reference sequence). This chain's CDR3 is CARNPSGGSIGSSGELFF. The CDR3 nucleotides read TGTGCCAGAAATCCTAGCGGGGGGTCTATCGGATCCAGCGGGGAGCTGTTTTTT.

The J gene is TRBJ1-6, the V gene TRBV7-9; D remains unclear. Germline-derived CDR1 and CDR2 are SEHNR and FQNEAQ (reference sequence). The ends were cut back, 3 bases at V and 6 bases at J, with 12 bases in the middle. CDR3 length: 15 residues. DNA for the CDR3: TGTGCCAGCAGCTTCGGCCTAGGTTTTAATTCACCCCTCCACTTT. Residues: CASSFGLGFNSPLHF.

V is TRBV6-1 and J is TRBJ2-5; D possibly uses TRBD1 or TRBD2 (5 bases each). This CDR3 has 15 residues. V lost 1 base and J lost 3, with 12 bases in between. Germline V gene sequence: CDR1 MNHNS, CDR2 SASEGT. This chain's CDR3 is CASSEVGDGEETQYF. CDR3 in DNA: TGTGCCAGCAGTGAAGTGGGGGACGGTGAAGAGACCCAGTACTTC.

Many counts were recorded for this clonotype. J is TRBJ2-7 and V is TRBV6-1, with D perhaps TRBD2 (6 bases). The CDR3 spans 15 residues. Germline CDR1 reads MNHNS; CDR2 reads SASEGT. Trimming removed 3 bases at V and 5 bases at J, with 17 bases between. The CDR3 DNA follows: TGTGCCAGCAGTGAGGGAGGTGGGGGTTCGGACGAGCAGTACTTC. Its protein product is CASSEGGGGSDEQYF.

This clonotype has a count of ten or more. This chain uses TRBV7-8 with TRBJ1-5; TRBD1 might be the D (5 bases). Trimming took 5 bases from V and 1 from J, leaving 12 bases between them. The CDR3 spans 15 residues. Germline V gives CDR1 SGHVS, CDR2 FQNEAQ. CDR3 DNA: TGTGCCAGCAGCCCCCGGGGCAAGAGCAATCAGCCCCAGCATTTT. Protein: CASSPRGKSNQPQHF.

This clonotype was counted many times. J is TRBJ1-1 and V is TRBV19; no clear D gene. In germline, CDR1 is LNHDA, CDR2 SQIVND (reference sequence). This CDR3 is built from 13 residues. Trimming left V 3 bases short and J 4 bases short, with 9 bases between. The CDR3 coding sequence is TGTGCCAGTAGTATCGGGGAGGCCACTGAAGCTTTCTTT. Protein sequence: CASSIGEATEAFF.

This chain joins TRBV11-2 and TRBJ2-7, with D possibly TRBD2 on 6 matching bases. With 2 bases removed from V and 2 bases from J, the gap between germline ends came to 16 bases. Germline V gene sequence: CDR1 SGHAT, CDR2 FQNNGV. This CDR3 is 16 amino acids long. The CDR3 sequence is CASSLYGQRVTYEQYF. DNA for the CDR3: TGTGCCAGCAGCTTATATGGCCAGCGGGTAACCTACGAGCAGTACTTC.

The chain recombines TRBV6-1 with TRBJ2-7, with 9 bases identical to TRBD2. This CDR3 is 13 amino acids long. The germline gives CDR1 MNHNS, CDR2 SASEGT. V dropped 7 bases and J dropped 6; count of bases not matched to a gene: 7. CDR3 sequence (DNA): TGTGCCAGCACGCTAGCGGGGACTTTCGAGCAGTACTTC. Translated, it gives CASTLAGTFEQYF.

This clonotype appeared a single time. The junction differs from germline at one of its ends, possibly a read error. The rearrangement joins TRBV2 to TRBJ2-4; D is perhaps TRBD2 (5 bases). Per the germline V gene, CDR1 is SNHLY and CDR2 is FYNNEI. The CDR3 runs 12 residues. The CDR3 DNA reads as TGTGCCAGCAGTGGGCCCCAGACTAAATTGGCCTTC. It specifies CASSGPQTKLAF.

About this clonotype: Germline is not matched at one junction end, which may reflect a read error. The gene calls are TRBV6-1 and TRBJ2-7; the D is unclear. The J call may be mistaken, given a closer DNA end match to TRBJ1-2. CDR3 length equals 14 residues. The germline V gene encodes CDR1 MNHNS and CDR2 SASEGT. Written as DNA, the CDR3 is TGTGCCAGCAGCCCACGGGTCGGGGTTTATGGTTACACCTTC. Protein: CASSPRVGVYGYTF.

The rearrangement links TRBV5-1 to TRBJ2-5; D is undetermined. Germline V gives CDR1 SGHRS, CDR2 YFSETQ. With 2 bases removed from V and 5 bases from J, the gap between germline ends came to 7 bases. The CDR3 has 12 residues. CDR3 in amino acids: CASSFMTETQYF. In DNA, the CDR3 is TGCGCCAGCAGCTTTATGACGGAGACCCAGTACTTC.

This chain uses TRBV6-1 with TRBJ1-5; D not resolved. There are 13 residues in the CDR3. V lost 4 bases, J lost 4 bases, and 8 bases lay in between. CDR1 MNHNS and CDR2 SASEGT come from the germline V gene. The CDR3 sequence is CASSASRNQPQHF. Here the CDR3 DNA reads TGTGCCAGCAGTGCCAGCCGAAATCAGCCCCAGCATTTT.

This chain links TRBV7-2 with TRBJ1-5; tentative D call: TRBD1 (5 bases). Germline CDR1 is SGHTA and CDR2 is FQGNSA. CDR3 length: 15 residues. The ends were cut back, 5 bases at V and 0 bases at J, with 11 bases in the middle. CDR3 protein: CASSVHRNSNQPQHF. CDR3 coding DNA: TGTGCCAGCAGCGTACACAGGAATAGCAATCAGCCCCAGCATTTT.

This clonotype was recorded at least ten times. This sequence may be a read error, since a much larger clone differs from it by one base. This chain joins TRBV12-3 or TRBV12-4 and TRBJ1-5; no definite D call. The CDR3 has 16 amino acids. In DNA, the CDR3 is TGTGCCGGCAGTTTCCACGAAGGGATGGGCAATCAGCCCCAGCATTTT. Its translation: CAGSFHEGMGNQPQHF.

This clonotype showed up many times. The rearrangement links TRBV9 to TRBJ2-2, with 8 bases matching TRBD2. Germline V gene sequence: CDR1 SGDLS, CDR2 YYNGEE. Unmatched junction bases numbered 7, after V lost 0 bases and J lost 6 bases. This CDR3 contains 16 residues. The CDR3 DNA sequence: TGTGCCAGCAGCGTAGATAGCGGGGCCCTGCCCGGGGAGCTGTTTTTT. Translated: CASSVDSGALPGELFF.

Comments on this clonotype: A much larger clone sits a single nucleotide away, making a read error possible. The CDR3 sequence is CASSIGAGLSDEQDF. In nucleotides, the CDR3 is TGTGCCAGTAGTATAGGAGCGGGGTTAAGCGACGAGCAGGACTTC. J is TRBJ2-7 and V is TRBV19; 7 nucleotides match TRBD2. The germline gives CDR1 LNHDA, CDR2 SQIVND (reference sequence). The CDR3 is made up of 15 amino acids.

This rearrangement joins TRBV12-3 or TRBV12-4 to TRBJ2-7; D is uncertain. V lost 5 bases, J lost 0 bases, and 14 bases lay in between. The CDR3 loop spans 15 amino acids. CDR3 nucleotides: TGTGCCAGCAGTCAAGCACCGTCGAGCTCCTACGAGCAGTACTTC. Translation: CASSQAPSSSYEQYF.

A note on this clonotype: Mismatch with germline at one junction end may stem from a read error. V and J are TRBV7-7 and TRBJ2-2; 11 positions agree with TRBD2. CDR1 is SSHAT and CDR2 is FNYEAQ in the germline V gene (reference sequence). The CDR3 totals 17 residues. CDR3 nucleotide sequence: TGTGCTAGCAGCTCCATTGTCACTAGCGGGAGTGCCGGGGAGCTGTTTTTT. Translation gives CASSSIVTSGSAGELFF.

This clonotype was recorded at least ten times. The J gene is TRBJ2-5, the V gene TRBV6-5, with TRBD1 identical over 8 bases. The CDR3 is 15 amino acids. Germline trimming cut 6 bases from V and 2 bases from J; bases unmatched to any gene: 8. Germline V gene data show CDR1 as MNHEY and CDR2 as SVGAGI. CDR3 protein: CASSPWTGRQETQYF. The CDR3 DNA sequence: TGTGCCAGCAGCCCCTGGACAGGGCGTCAAGAGACCCAGTACTTC.

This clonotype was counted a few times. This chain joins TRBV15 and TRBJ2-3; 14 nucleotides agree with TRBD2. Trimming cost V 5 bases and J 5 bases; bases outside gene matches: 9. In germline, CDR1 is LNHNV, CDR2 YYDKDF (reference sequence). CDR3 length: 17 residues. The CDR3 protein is CATSRSGLAGVGDTQYF. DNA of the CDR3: TGTGCCACCAGCCGTTCGGGACTAGCGGGGGTTGGAGATACGCAGTATTTT.

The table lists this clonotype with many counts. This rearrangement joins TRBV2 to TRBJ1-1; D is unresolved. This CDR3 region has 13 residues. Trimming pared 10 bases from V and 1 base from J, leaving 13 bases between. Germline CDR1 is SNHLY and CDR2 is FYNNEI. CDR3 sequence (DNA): TGTGCCACCAGCACTGGGAGGAACACTGAAGCTTTCTTT. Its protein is CATSTGRNTEAFF.

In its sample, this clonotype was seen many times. The CDR3 nucleotides are TGTGCCAGCAGTAGCGACATTAGAGGCTACACCTTC. Its translation is CASSSDIRGYTF. The chain has TRBV2 and TRBJ1-2; no firm D call. V was shortened by 5 bases and J by 8 bases, with 12 bases between the two germline ends. The CDR3 has 12 residues. Germline values: CDR1 SNHLY, CDR2 FYNNEI.

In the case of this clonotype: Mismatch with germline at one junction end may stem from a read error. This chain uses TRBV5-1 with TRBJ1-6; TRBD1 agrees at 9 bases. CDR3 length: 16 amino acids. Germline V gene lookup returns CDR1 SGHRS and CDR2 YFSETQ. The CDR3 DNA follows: TGCGCCAGCAGCTCTCTGACAGGGGGAATCGATTCACCCCCCCACTTT. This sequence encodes CASSSLTGGIDSPPHF.

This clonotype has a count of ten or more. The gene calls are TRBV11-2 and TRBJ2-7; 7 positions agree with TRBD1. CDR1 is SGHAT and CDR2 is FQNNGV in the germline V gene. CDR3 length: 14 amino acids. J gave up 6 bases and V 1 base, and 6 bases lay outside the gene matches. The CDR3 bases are TGTGCCAGCAGCTTAGCCCAGACAGGGCCCGAGCAGTACTTC. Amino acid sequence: CASSLAQTGPEQYF.

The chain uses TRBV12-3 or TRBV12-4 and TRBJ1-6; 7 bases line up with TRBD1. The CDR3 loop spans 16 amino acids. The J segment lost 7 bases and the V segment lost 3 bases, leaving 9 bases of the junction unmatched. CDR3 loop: CASSFGGQAINSPLHF. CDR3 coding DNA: TGTGCCAGCAGTTTCGGAGGACAGGCGATCAATTCACCCCTCCACTTT.

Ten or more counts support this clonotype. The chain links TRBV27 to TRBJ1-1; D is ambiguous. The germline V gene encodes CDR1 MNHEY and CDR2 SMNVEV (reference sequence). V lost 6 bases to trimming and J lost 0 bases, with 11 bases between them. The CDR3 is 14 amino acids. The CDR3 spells CASRSQPMNTEAFF. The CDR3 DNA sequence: TGTGCCAGCAGATCCCAGCCGATGAACACTGAAGCTTTCTTT.

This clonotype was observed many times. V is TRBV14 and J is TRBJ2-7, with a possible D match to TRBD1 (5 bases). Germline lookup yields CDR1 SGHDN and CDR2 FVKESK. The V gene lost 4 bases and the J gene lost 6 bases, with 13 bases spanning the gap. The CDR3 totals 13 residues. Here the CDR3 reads CASSPDIWAEQYF. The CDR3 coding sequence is TGTGCCAGCAGCCCGGACATCTGGGCCGAGCAGTACTTC.

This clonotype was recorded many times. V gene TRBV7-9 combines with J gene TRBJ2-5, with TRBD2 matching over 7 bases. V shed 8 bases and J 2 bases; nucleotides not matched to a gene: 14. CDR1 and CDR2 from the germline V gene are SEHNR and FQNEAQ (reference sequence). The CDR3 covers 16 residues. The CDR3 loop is CASSGVSGAYQETQYF. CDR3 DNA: TGTGCCAGCTCGGGAGTGAGCGGGGCGTATCAAGAGACCCAGTACTTC.

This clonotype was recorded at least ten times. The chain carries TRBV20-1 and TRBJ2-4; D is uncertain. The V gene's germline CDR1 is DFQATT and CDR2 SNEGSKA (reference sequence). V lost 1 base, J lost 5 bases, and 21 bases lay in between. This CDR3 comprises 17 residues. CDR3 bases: TGCAGTGCTAGAGGGTGGTCCGGGCTAGGGATCGAAAACATTCAGTACTTC. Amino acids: CSARGWSGLGIENIQYF.

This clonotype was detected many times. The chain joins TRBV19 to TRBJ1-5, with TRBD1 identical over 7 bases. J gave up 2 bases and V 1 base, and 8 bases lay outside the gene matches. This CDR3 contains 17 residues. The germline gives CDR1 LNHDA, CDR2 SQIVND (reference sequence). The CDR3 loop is CASSIVAPGQGNQPQHF. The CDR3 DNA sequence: TGTGCCAGTAGTATAGTCGCGCCCGGACAGGGCAATCAGCCCCAGCATTTT.